This T cell receptor beta chain was observed in a study of beta chain features in type 1 diabetes. Every bit of the isolated RNA underwent reverse transcription, so sequencing read expressed TCRB transcripts. The protocol was immunoSEQ multiplex PCR, while the TCRdb copy is restricted to in-frame clones and leaves out a portion. The sample records around 140,000 clones, roughly an eighth being singletons. Note on this clone: The antigen is undetermined.

This CDR3 is 14 amino acids long. V lost 4 bases and J lost 1, with 10 bases in between. Germline CDR1 MDHEN, CDR2 SYDVKM. The study's findings and limits: In every one of the four CD4+ subsets, TCRB CDR3s were moderately but significantly shorter in Type 1 diabetes patients.

The chain combines TRBV28 with TRBJ1-2; D remains unclear. The sequenced sample consisted of central memory CD4+ T cells from blood. The TCR was taken from a man younger than 30 with type 1 diabetes. CDR3 in amino acids: CASSSLGNNYGYTF. CDR3 DNA sequence: TGTGCCAGCAGTTCCCTGGGAAATAACTATGGCTACACCTTC.